This T cell receptor (beta chain) was captured by sequencing in a study of CD8+ T cells in alopecia areata. The V and J ends lost 0 bases and 7 bases respectively, with 7 bases between them. Per the germline V gene, CDR1 is MNHEY and CDR2 is SVGAGI. CDR3 length: 13 amino acids. Points on this clone: Its antigen is unidentified.

Extraction of RNA preceded its reverse transcription into cDNA, which served as the sequencing template. The method was immunoSEQ multiplex PCR; TCRdb's version includes in-frame clones alone and lacks a portion of them. The sample lists 140,000 or so clones; around 62% were seen once. Overall study results and limits: Sequencing of scalp tissue also captures the resident alphabeta T cells of normal skin.

The chain joins TRBV6-5 to TRBJ2-1; D remains ambiguous. This TCR was recovered from a human donor in good health. Specimen: CD8+ T cells sorted from blood. Here the CDR3 reads CASSYSKGNEQFF. CDR3 bases: TGTGCCAGCAGTTACTCGAAAGGGAATGAGCAGTTCTTC.